This T cell receptor (beta chain) was documented in a study of CD8+ T cells in alopecia areata. About the study: The percentage of affected scalp area served as the score of severity for treated patients.

About this clone: Its antigen is not known.

Extracted RNA was reverse transcribed into cDNA, the sequencing template. Sequencing was performed with immunoSEQ multiplex PCR; in TCRdb, only in-frame clones are kept and a portion is missing. The sample lists under 350,000 clones; roughly 50% were seen once. There are 13 residues in the CDR3. Germline V gives CDR1 SEHNR, CDR2 FQNEAQ (reference sequence). Trimming left V 1 base short and J 3 bases short, with 6 bases between. Documented treatment: oral pan-JAK inhibitor, 5-10 mg twice daily. Samples from alopecia areata patients were lesional scalp punch biopsies and peripheral blood. Study results and limitations: Administration of tofacitinib significantly diminished scalp clonality and expanded CD8+ clones within the top 100. Clonality exceeded that of normal scalp in lesional scalp, most notably in alopecia totalis/universalis.

J is TRBJ1-2 and V is TRBV7-9; no clear D. The sequencing here drew on CD4+ T cells sorted from blood, taken at week 24, from a patient treated with tofacitinib. This TCR came from a human donor with alopecia areata. CDR3 residues: CASSLGSYYGYTF. DNA of the CDR3: TGTGCCAGCAGCTTAGGCAGCTACTATGGCTACACCTTC.